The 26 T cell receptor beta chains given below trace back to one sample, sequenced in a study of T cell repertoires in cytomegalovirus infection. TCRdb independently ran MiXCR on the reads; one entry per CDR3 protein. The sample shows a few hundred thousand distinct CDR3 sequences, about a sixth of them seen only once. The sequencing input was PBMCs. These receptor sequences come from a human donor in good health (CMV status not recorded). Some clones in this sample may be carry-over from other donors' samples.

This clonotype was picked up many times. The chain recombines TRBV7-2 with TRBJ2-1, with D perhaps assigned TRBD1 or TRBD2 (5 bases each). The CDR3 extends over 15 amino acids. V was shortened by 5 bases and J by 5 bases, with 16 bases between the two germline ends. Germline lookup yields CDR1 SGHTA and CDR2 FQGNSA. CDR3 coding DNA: TGTGCCAGCAGCACGGGACCTGGGCAAAACAATGAGCAGTTCTTC. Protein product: CASSTGPGQNNEQFF.

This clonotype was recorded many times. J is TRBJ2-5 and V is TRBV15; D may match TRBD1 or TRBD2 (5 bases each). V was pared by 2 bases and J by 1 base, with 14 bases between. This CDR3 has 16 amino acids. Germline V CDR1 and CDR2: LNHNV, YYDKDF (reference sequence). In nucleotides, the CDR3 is TGTGCCACCAGCAGAACTTACCGGGACCCCCAAGAGACCCAGTACTTC. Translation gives CATSRTYRDPQETQYF. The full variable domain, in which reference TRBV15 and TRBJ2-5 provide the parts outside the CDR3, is DAMVIQNPRYQVTQFGKPVTLSCSQTLNHNVMYWYQQKSSQAPKLLFHYYDKDFNNEADTPDNFQSRRPNTSFCFLDIRSPGLGDTAMYLCATSRTYRDPQETQYFGPGTRLLVL.

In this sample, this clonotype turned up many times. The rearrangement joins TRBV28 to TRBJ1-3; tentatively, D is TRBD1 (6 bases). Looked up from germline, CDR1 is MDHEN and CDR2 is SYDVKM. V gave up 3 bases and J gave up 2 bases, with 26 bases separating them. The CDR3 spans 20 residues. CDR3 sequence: CASSFFSVYRGFATGNTIYF. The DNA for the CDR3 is TGTGCCAGCAGTTTCTTTTCAGTCTATAGGGGGTTTGCGACTGGAAACACCATATATTTT.

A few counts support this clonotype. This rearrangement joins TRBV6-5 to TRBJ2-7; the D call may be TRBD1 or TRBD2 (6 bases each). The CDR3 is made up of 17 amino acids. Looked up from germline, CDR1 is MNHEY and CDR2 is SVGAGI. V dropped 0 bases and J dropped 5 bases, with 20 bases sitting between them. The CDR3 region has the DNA TGTGCCAGCAGTTACTCAGGAGGGGGTAGGGGTGTGGACGAGCAGTACTTC. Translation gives CASSYSGGGRGVDEQYF.

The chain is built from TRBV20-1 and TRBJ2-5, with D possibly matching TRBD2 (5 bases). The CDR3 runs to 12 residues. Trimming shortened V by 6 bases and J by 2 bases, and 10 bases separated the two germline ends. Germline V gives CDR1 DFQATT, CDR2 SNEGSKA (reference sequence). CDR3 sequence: CSATTRQETQYF. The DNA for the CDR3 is TGCAGTGCAACAACTAGGCAAGAGACCCAGTACTTC.

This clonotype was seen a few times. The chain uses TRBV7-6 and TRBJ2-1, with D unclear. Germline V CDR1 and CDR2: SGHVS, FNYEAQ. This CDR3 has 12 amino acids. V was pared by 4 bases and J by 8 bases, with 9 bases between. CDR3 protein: CASSSFLDEQFF. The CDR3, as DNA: TGTGCCAGCAGCTCCTTCTTGGATGAGCAGTTCTTC.

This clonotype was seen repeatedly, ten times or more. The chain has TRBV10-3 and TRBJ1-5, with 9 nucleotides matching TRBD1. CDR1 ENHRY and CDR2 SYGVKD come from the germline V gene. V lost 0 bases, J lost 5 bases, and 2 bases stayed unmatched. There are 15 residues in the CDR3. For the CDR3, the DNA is TGTGCCATCAGTGAGTCGGGACAGGGAGATCAGCCCCAGCATTTT. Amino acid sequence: CAISESGQGDQPQHF.

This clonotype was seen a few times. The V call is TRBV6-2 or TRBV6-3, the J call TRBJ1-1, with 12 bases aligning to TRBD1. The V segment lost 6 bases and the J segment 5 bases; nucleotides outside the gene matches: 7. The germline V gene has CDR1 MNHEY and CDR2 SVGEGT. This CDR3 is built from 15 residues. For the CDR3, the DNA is TGTGCCAGCAGAACCGGGACAGGGGGCGGGACTGAAGCTTTCTTT. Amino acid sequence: CASRTGTGGGTEAFF.

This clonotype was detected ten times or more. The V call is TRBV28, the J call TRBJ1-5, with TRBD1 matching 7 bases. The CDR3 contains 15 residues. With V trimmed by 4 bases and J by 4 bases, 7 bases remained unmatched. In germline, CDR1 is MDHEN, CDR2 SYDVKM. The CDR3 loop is CASSSAGGLNQPQHF. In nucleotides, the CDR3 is TGTGCCAGCAGTTCGGCAGGGGGATTGAATCAGCCCCAGCATTTT. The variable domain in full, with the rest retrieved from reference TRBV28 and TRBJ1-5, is DVKVTQSSRYLVKRTGEKVFLECVQDMDHENMFWYRQDPGLGLRLIYFSYDVKMKEKGDIPEGYSVSREKKERFSLILESASTNQTSMYLCASSSAGGLNQPQHFGDGTRLSIL.

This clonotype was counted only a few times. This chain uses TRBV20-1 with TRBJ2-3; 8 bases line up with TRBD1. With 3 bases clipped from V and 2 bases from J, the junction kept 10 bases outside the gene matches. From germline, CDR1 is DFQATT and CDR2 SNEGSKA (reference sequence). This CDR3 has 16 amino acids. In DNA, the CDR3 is TGCAGTGCTAGCCGCCGCGGGACAGGATACACAGATACGCAGTATTTT. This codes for CSASRRGTGYTDTQYF.

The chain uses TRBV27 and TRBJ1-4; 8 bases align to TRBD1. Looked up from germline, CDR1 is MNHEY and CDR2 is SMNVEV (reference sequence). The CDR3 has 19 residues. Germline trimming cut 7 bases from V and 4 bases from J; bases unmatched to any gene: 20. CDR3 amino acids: CASNKTDPRTGWDNEKLFF. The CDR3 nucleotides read TGTGCCAGCAACAAAACCGATCCTCGGACAGGGTGGGATAATGAAAAACTGTTTTTT.

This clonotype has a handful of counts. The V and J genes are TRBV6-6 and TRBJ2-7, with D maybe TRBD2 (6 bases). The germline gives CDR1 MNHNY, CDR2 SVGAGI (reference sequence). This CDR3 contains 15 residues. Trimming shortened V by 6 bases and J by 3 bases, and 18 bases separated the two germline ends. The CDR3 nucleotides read TGTGCCAGCAGCCCTCAAGGAGGGATCTACTACGAGCAGTACTTC. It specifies CASSPQGGIYYEQYF.

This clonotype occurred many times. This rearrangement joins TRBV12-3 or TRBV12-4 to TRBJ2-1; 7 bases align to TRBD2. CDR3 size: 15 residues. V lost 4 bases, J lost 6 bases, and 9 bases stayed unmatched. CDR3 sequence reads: CASSWGDYRANEQFF. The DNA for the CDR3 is TGTGCCAGCAGTTGGGGGGACTATCGGGCCAATGAGCAGTTCTTC.

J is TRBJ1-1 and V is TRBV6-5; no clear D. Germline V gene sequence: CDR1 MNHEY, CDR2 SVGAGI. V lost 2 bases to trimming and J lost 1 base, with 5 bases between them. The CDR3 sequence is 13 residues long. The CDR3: CASSYDENTEAFF. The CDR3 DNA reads TGTGCCAGCAGTTACGATGAGAACACTGAAGCTTTCTTT.

Written as DNA, the CDR3 is TGTGCCAGCAGTTGGGGGTGGAGTCCCCGGGGGGGCCCGGTAGGGGATACGCAGTATTTT. Its translation: CASSWGWSPRGGPVGDTQYF. The chain joins TRBV28 to TRBJ2-3; TRBD2 aligns across 8 bases. V shed 4 bases, J shed 6 bases, and the junction held 24 bases outside the gene matches. The length of the CDR3 is 20 residues. Germline CDR1 reads MDHEN; CDR2 reads SYDVKM.

The CDR3 here is CASSLGAGFLGQYNEQFF. The CDR3 nucleotides read TGTGCCAGCAGCTTAGGTGCAGGGTTTCTCGGCCAATACAATGAGCAGTTCTTC. The rearrangement joins TRBV7-9 to TRBJ2-1, with D possibly TRBD1 on 5 matching bases. Trimming pared 1 base from V and 4 bases from J, leaving 20 bases between. Germline CDR1 and CDR2: SEHNR and FQNEAQ (reference sequence). The CDR3 runs to 18 residues.

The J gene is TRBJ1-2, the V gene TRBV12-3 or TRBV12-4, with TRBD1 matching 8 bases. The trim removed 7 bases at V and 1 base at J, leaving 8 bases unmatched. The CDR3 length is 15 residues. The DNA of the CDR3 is TGTGCCAGCACTCAGACAGGGGCCCATAACTATGGCTACACCTTC. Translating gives CASTQTGAHNYGYTF.

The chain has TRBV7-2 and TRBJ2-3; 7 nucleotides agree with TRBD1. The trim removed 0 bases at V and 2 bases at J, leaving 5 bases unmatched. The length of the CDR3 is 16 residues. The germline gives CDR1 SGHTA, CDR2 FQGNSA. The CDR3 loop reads CASSLASDRATDTQYF. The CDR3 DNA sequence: TGTGCCAGCAGCTTAGCTTCTGACAGGGCCACAGATACGCAGTATTTT.

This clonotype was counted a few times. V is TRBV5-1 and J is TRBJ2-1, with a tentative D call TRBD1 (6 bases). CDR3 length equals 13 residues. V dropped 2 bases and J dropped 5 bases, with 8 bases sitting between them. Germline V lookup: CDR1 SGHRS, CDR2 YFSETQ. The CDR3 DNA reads TGCGCCAGCAGCTTTTACAGGGACAATGAGCAGTTCTTC. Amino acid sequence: CASSFYRDNEQFF.

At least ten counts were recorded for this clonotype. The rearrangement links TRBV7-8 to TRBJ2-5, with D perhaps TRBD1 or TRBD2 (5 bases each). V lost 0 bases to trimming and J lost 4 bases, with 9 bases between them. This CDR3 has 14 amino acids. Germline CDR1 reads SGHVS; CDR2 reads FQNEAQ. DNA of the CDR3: TGTGCCAGCAGCTTAGCGGGACCTCGAGAGACCCAGTACTTC. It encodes CASSLAGPRETQYF.

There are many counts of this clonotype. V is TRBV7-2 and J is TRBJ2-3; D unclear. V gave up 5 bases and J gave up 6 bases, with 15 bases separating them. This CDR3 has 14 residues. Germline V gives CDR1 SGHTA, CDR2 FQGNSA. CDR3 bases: TGTGCCAGCAGCCTAACCTTATCCGGGGATACGCAGTATTTT. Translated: CASSLTLSGDTQYF.

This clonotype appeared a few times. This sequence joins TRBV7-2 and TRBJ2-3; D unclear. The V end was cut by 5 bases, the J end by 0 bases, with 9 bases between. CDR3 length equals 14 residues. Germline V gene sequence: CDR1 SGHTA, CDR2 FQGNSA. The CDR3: CASSAWRSTDTQYF. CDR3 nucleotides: TGTGCCAGCAGCGCGTGGCGGAGCACAGATACGCAGTATTTT.

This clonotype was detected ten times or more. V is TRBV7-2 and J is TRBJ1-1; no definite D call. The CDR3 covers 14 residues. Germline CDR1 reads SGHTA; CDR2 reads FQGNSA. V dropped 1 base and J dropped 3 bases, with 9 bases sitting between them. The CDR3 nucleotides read TGTGCCAGCAGCTTAGTGGTTTTTGACACTGAAGCTTTCTTT. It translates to CASSLVVFDTEAFF. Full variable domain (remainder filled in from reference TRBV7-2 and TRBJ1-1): GAGVSQSPSNKVTEKGKDVELRCDPISGHTALYWYRQSLGQGLEFLIYFQGNSAPDKSGLPSDRFSAERTGGSVSTLTIQRTQQEDSAVYLCASSLVVFDTEAFFGQGTRLTVV.

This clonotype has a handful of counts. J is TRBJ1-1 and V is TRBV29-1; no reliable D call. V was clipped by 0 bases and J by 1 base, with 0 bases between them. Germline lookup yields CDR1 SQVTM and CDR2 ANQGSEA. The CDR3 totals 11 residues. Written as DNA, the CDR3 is TGCAGCGTTGAAGAGAACACTGAAGCTTTCTTT. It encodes CSVEENTEAFF. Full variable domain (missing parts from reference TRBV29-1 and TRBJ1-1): SAVISQKPSRDICQRGTSLTIQCQVDSQVTMMFWYRQQPGQSLTLIATANQGSEATYESGFVIDKFPISRPNLTFSTLTVSNMSPEDSSIYLCSVEENTEAFFGQGTRLTVV.

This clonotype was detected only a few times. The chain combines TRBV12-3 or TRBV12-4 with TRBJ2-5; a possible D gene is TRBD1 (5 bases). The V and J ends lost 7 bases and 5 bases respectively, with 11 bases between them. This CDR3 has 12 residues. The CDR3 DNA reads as TGTGCCAGCACTCTAAGGGGCGAGACCCAGTACTTC. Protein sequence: CASTLRGETQYF.

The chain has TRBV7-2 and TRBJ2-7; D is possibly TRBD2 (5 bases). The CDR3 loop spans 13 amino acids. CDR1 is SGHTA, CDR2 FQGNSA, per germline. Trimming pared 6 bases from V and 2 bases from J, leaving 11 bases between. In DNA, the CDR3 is TGTGCCAGCAGATTACGGAGGCCCTACGAGCAGTACTTC. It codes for CASRLRRPYEQYF.